The clone carrying this T cell receptor beta chain is classed as medium-sized. From germline, CDR1 is MNHNS and CDR2 SASEGT. The trim removed 0 bases at V and 2 bases at J, leaving 4 bases unmatched. The CDR3 runs 17 residues. This specimen belongs to a study of low-dose radiotherapy and immunotherapy resistance in tumors. Whole-study context: Oral aspirin at 300 mg was taken daily by patients for four cycles, beginning on cycle 1 day 1.

TCR amplification ran approximately 20 PCR cycles using constant-region and V-primer adapter primers. After the mRNA was isolated, it was amplified using in vitro transcription. Via MiXCR, TCRdb re-called the reads, giving one row per CDR3 protein. The sample carries around 57,000 distinct CDR3 sequences, around 35% recorded once. The time point denotes: after trial treatment. Indicated treatment: LDRT plus nivolumab, ipilimumab, low-dose cyclophosphamide and aspirin (RACIN trial). Donors, who were enrolled in a single-arm phase I dose-escalation trial, received nivolumab, ipilimumab, aspirin, low-dose cyclophosphamide and low-dose radiotherapy.

The chain links TRBV6-1 to TRBJ2-1, with 10 bases identical to TRBD2. This receptor was identified in a male donor with rectosigmoid adenocarcinoma. The sequenced sample was PBMCs, obtained after low-dose radiotherapy plus immunotherapy. CDR3 protein: CASSEAAGGDAYNEQFF. The CDR3 region has the DNA TGTGCCAGCAGTGAAGCAGCGGGAGGGGACGCCTACAATGAGCAGTTCTTC.